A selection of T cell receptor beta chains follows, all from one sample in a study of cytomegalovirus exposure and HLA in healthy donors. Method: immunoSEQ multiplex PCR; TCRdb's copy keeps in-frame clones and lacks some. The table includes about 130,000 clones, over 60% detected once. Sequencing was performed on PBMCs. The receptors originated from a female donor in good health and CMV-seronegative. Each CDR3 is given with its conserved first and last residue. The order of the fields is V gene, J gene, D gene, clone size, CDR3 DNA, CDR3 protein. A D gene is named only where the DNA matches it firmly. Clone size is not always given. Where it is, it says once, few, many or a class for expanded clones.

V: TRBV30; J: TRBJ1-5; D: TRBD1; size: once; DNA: TGTGCCTGGACCCACGAGACAGGGGTAGGCGGCAATCAGCCCCAGCATTTT; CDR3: CAWTHETGVGGNQPQHF
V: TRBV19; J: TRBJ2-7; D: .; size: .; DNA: TGTGCCAGTAGTGATGGCACCTCCTACGAGCAGTACTTC; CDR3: CASSDGTSYEQYF
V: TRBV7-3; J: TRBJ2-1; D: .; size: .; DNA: TGTGCCAGCAGCCCCCCGAACAGGGACAATGAGCAGTTCTTC; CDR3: CASSPPNRDNEQFF
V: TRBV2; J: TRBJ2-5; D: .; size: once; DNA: TGTGCCAGCAGGGGACTTTATAAGACCCAGTACTTC; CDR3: CASRGLYKTQYF
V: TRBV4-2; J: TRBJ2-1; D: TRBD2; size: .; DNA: TGTGCCAGCAGCCAAGATCGGGGAGGGAGTTACAATGAGCAGTTCTTC; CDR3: CASSQDRGGSYNEQFF
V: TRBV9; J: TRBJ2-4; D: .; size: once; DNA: TGTGCCAGCAGCGTAGGCAGGGATGGAAACAGTCAGTACTTC; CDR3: CASSVGRDGNSQYF
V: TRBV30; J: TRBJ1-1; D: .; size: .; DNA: TGTGCCTGGCGTTCAGGGGCCGGAAGATTCAAAGTCCTTCACACTGAAGCTTTCTTT; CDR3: CAWRSGAGRFKVLHTEAFF
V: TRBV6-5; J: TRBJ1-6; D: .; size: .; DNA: TGTGCCAGCAGTCGCCCGGGGCAGGGGAGTTCACCCCTCCACTTT; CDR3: CASSRPGQGSSPLHF
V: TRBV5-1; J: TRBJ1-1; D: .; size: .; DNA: TGCGCCAGCAGCTTGGCGGGGTCTACCGTCAACACTGAAGCTTTCTTT; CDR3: CASSLAGSTVNTEAFF
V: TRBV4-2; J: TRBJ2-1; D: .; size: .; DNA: TGTGCCAGCAGCCAAAAGGACGGAGGCTCCTACAATGAGCAGTTCTTC; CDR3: CASSQKDGGSYNEQFF
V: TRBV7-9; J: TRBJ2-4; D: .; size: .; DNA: TGTGCCAGCAGCTTCGGGGGGCTCGCAAACATTCAGTACTTC; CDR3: CASSFGGLANIQYF
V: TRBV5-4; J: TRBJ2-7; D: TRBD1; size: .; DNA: TGTGCCAGCAGCTCCAACAGGGGCCACGAGCAGTACTTC; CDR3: CASSSNRGHEQYF
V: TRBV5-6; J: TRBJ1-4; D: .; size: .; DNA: TGTGCCAGCAGCTTGGCACAGGGTGGCGAAAAACTGTTTTTT; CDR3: CASSLAQGGEKLFF
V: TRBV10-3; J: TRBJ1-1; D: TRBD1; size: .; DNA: TGTGCCATCAGTCAGGGGGTCACTGAAGCTTTCTTT; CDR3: CAISQGVTEAFF
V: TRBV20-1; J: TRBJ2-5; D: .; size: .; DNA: TGCAGTGCCACTCCCCAAGAGACCCAGTACTTC; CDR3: CSATPQETQYF
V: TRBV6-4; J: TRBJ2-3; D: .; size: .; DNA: TGTGCCAGCAGTGACTCGACAGGCCCAGATACGCAGTATTTT; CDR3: CASSDSTGPDTQYF
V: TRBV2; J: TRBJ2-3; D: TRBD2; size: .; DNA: TGTGCCAGCAGTGTAGGTGCGGGGGGTAACACAGATACGCAGTATTTT; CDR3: CASSVGAGGNTDTQYF
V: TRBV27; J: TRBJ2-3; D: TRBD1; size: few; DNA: TGTGCCAGCTCCGGGACAGGGAGAGATACGCAGTATTTT; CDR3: CASSGTGRDTQYF
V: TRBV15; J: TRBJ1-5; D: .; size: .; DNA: TGTGCCACCAGCGAGACAGAAGACGGCAATCAGCCCCAGCATTTT; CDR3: CATSETEDGNQPQHF
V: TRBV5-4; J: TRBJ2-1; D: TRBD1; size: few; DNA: TGTGCCAGCAGCCAAGATATGGGACAGGCTTACAATGAGCAGTTCTTC; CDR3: CASSQDMGQAYNEQFF
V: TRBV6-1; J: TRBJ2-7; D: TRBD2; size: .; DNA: TGTGCCAGCAGTGACCGACCTAGCGGGGAGTGGTACGAGCAGTACTTC; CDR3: CASSDRPSGEWYEQYF
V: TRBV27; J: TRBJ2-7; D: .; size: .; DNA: TGTGCCAGCAGTTCCGGACAGCCCCTTTACTACGAGCAGTACTTC; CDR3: CASSSGQPLYYEQYF
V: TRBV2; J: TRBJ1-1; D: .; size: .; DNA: TGTGCCAGCAGGGGAGGAATTGGGAACACTGAAGCTTTCTTT; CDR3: CASRGGIGNTEAFF